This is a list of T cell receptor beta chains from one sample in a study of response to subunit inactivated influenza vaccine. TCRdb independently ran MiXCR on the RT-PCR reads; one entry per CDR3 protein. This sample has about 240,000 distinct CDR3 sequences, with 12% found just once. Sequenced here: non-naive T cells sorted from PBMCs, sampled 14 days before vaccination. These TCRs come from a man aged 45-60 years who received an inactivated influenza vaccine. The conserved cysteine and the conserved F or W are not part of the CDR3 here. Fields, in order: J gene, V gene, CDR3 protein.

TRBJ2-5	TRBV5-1	ASSSLGLQEETQY
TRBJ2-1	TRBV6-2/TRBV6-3	ASSYKGSGQF
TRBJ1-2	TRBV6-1	ASSPQTGYYGYT
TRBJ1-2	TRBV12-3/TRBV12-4	ASSFLLGGGYT
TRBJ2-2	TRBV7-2	ASSLIQGNTGELF
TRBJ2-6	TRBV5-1	AVAPGSGANVLT
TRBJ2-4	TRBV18	ASSPPGRGLNIQY
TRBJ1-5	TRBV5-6	ASSSKTDNQPQH
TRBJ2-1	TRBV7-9	ASSPWGLAGNFEQF
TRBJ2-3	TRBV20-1	SALQDSTDTQY
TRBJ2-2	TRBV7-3	ASSLRWDGELF
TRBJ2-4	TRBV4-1	ASSEGQGLAIAKNIQY